This TCR beta chain was observed in a study of control samples from healthy donors and cancer patients. This clone has just one count. The repertoire was sequenced with immunoSEQ multiplex PCR; TCRdb's copy has only in-frame clones and lacks some. Among roughly 130,000 clones listed, about nine tenths were seen once. V was clipped by 7 bases and J by 1 base, with 20 bases between them. CDR3 length: 18 amino acids. The germline gives CDR1 SGHVS, CDR2 FNYEAQ. Sequencing was done on a sample of blood. The genes are TRBV7-6 and TRBJ2-6, with unresolved D. The clonotype was recovered from a young man in good health. Here the CDR3 DNA reads TGTGCCAGCACCCTTACCAGCTGGGCCCCTTCTGGGGCCAACGTCCTGACTTTC. Translation gives CASTLTSWAPSGANVLTF.